This is a list of T cell receptor beta chains from one sample in a study of shared clonotypes between healthy human individuals. The repertoire was sequenced with immunoSEQ multiplex PCR; TCRdb's copy has only in-frame clones and lacks some. The data show fewer than 2.5 million clones, with 80% to 95% seen just once and about 0.39% held by the top ten. The sample comprised naive CD4+ T cells from PBMCs. The receptors derive from a man aged 18 to 35 in good health. Some clones in this sample may be carry-over from other donors' samples. CDR3s include the opening cysteine and the closing phenylalanine or tryptophan. The order of the fields is V gene, D gene, clone size, CDR3 length, J gene, CDR3 protein, CDR3 DNA. The D gene is left open where the match is weak. Only part of the rows carry a size: once, few, many, or a class if the clone is expanded.

v_call: TRBV6-1
d_call: .
clone_size: .
cdr3_length: 12
j_call: TRBJ1-2
cdr3_aa: CASSERSRNVTF
cdr3_nt: TGTGCCAGCAGTGAAAGGTCTAGGAATGTCACCTTC

v_call: TRBV2
d_call: .
clone_size: .
cdr3_length: 15
j_call: TRBJ1-3
cdr3_aa: CASGGTGLSGNTIYF
cdr3_nt: TGTGCCAGCGGGGGAACAGGCCTCTCTGGAAACACCATATATTTT

v_call: TRBV7-9
d_call: TRBD2
clone_size: .
cdr3_length: 14
j_call: TRBJ2-7
cdr3_aa: CASSIAGGPYEQYF
cdr3_nt: TGTGCCAGCAGTATAGCGGGAGGGCCCTACGAGCAGTACTTC

v_call: TRBV5-1
d_call: TRBD2
clone_size: once
cdr3_length: 18
j_call: TRBJ2-3
cdr3_aa: CASSYKPTSKGAGDTQYF
cdr3_nt: TGCGCCAGCAGTTATAAACCGACTAGCAAAGGTGCCGGAGATACGCAGTATTTT

v_call: TRBV11-2
d_call: .
clone_size: .
cdr3_length: 13
j_call: TRBJ2-5
cdr3_aa: CASSLGGELEQYF
cdr3_nt: TGTGCCAGCAGCTTAGGAGGGGAGTTAGAGCAGTACTTC

v_call: TRBV7-2
d_call: .
clone_size: once
cdr3_length: 16
j_call: TRBJ2-2
cdr3_aa: CASSSSTVANTGELFF
cdr3_nt: TGTGCCAGCAGCTCCTCGACGGTTGCGAACACCGGGGAGCTGTTTTTT

v_call: TRBV5-1
d_call: .
clone_size: .
cdr3_length: 14
j_call: TRBJ2-3
cdr3_aa: CASSLDPGSDTQYF
cdr3_nt: TGCGCCAGCAGCTTGGATCCGGGTTCAGATACGCAGTATTTT

v_call: TRBV28
d_call: .
clone_size: .
cdr3_length: 12
j_call: TRBJ1-2
cdr3_aa: CASSAGSYGYTF
cdr3_nt: TGTGCCAGCAGTGCAGGGTCTTACGGCTACACCTTC

v_call: TRBV2
d_call: .
clone_size: once
cdr3_length: 14
j_call: TRBJ2-3
cdr3_aa: CASMETLTSDTQYF
cdr3_nt: TGTGCCAGCATGGAGACTTTAACCTCAGATACGCAGTATTTT

v_call: TRBV28
d_call: .
clone_size: .
cdr3_length: 17
j_call: TRBJ1-1
cdr3_aa: CASSSIPSTDKNTEAFF
cdr3_nt: TGTGCCAGCAGTTCGATTCCCTCGACAGACAAAAACACTGAAGCTTTCTTT

v_call: TRBV18
d_call: TRBD2
clone_size: .
cdr3_length: 17
j_call: TRBJ2-4
cdr3_aa: CASSPPSGRAKGNIQYF
cdr3_nt: TGTGCCAGCTCACCACCTAGCGGGAGGGCCAAGGGGAACATTCAGTACTTC

v_call: TRBV6-4
d_call: TRBD2
clone_size: .
cdr3_length: 19
j_call: TRBJ2-7
cdr3_aa: CASSDSRGSGLADDCEQYF
cdr3_nt: TGTGCCAGCAGTGACTCGCGAGGCTCCGGACTAGCTGACGATTGCGAGCAGTACTTC

v_call: TRBV14
d_call: .
clone_size: .
cdr3_length: 15
j_call: TRBJ2-3
cdr3_aa: CASSPTRWGRDTQYF
cdr3_nt: TGTGCCAGCAGCCCAACTAGATGGGGTAGGGATACGCAGTATTTT

v_call: TRBV28
d_call: .
clone_size: once
cdr3_length: 16
j_call: TRBJ1-2
cdr3_aa: CASSLRGAPFTYGYTF
cdr3_nt: TGTGCCAGCAGTTTACGGGGGGCTCCCTTCACCTATGGCTACACCTTC

v_call: TRBV6-1
d_call: .
clone_size: .
cdr3_length: 15
j_call: TRBJ2-3
cdr3_aa: CASSEGARGGGTQYF
cdr3_nt: TGTGCCAGCAGTGAGGGGGCCCGAGGGGGAGGGACGCAGTATTTT

v_call: TRBV4-3
d_call: TRBD2
clone_size: .
cdr3_length: 15
j_call: TRBJ2-7
cdr3_aa: CASSHTTSGPYEQYF
cdr3_nt: TGCGCCAGCAGCCATACGACTAGCGGACCCTACGAGCAGTACTTC

v_call: TRBV6-6
d_call: .
clone_size: .
cdr3_length: 13
j_call: TRBJ2-7
cdr3_aa: CASSGRGIYEQYF
cdr3_nt: TGTGCCAGCAGTGGCCGCGGTATTTACGAGCAGTACTTC

v_call: TRBV5-1
d_call: TRBD1
clone_size: .
cdr3_length: 16
j_call: TRBJ1-2
cdr3_aa: CASSLGTGLDYYGYTF
cdr3_nt: TGCGCCAGCAGCTTGGGGACAGGGTTAGATTACTATGGCTACACCTTC

v_call: TRBV7-3
d_call: .
clone_size: few
cdr3_length: 14
j_call: TRBJ1-1
cdr3_aa: CASSSSGESTEAFF
cdr3_nt: TGTGCCAGCAGCTCCTCAGGGGAGTCCACTGAAGCTTTCTTT

v_call: TRBV5-1
d_call: .
clone_size: .
cdr3_length: 16
j_call: TRBJ2-1
cdr3_aa: CASSLGELLSYNEQFF
cdr3_nt: TGCGCCAGCAGCTTGGGAGAGCTACTCTCCTACAATGAGCAGTTCTTC

v_call: TRBV5-4
d_call: TRBD2
clone_size: .
cdr3_length: 15
j_call: TRBJ2-3
cdr3_aa: CASSLGAGVADTQYF
cdr3_nt: TGTGCCAGCAGCTTGGGAGCGGGAGTGGCAGATACGCAGTATTTT

v_call: TRBV7-6
d_call: .
clone_size: .
cdr3_length: 18
j_call: TRBJ2-2
cdr3_aa: CASSLRPRLGTVTGELFF
cdr3_nt: TGTGCCAGCAGCTTACGCCCCCGCTTAGGGACCGTCACCGGGGAGCTGTTTTTT

v_call: TRBV18
d_call: TRBD1
clone_size: .
cdr3_length: 14
j_call: TRBJ1-5
cdr3_aa: CASSLDRVPQPQHF
cdr3_nt: TGTGCCAGCTCACTAGACAGGGTTCCTCAGCCCCAGCATTTT

v_call: TRBV28
d_call: .
clone_size: .
cdr3_length: 13
j_call: TRBJ1-1
cdr3_aa: CASSLRDGTEAFF
cdr3_nt: TGTGCCAGCAGTTTACGGGATGGTACTGAAGCTTTCTTT

v_call: TRBV19
d_call: TRBD2
clone_size: .
cdr3_length: 16
j_call: TRBJ2-1
cdr3_aa: CASSQLAGGSYNEQFF
cdr3_nt: TGTGCCAGTAGTCAGCTAGCGGGAGGATCCTACAATGAGCAGTTCTTC

v_call: TRBV2
d_call: TRBD2
clone_size: .
cdr3_length: 17
j_call: TRBJ2-1
cdr3_aa: CASSVSFGLAVYNEQFF
cdr3_nt: TGTGCCAGCAGTGTTTCTTTCGGACTAGCGGTCTACAATGAGCAGTTCTTC

v_call: TRBV7-9
d_call: TRBD1
clone_size: .
cdr3_length: 14
j_call: TRBJ2-7
cdr3_aa: CASSLEGGTGGEYF
cdr3_nt: TGTGCCAGCAGCTTAGAGGGTGGGACAGGGGGCGAGTACTTC

v_call: TRBV5-1
d_call: .
clone_size: .
cdr3_length: 16
j_call: TRBJ1-6
cdr3_aa: CASSLVFRGGNSPLHF
cdr3_nt: TGCGCCAGCAGCTTGGTATTCAGGGGAGGAAATTCACCCCTCCACTTT

v_call: TRBV5-5
d_call: .
clone_size: .
cdr3_length: 14
j_call: TRBJ2-7
cdr3_aa: CASSLFGRPYEQYF
cdr3_nt: TGTGCCAGCAGCTTGTTTGGGAGGCCCTACGAGCAGTACTTC

v_call: TRBV28
d_call: .
clone_size: .
cdr3_length: 15
j_call: TRBJ2-7
cdr3_aa: CASSSKTRVYYEQYF
cdr3_nt: TGTGCCAGCAGTTCCAAGACACGAGTCTACTACGAGCAGTACTTC

v_call: TRBV7-2
d_call: TRBD1
clone_size: once
cdr3_length: 17
j_call: TRBJ2-5
cdr3_aa: CASSLRPGTGGSETQYF
cdr3_nt: TGTGCCAGCAGCTTACGTCCCGGGACAGGGGGCTCAGAGACCCAGTACTTC

v_call: TRBV20-1
d_call: .
clone_size: .
cdr3_length: 11
j_call: TRBJ1-2
cdr3_aa: CSAPGSAFHTF
cdr3_nt: TGCAGTGCCCCCGGGTCCGCTTTTCACACCTTC

v_call: TRBV7-9
d_call: TRBD1
clone_size: .
cdr3_length: 16
j_call: TRBJ1-2
cdr3_aa: CASSLLGQQTNYGYTF
cdr3_nt: TGTGCCAGCAGCTTGCTGGGACAGCAGACTAACTATGGCTACACCTTC

v_call: TRBV9
d_call: .
clone_size: once
cdr3_length: 16
j_call: TRBJ2-1
cdr3_aa: CASSVAGERAYNEQFF
cdr3_nt: TGTGCCAGCAGCGTAGCGGGAGAGCGGGCCTACAATGAGCAGTTCTTC

v_call: TRBV30
d_call: .
clone_size: few
cdr3_length: 11
j_call: TRBJ1-1
cdr3_aa: CAWASRAKAFF
cdr3_nt: TGTGCCTGGGCGTCCAGGGCGAAGGCTTTCTTT

v_call: TRBV29-1
d_call: .
clone_size: .
cdr3_length: 10
j_call: TRBJ1-1
cdr3_aa: CSVGRSEAFF
cdr3_nt: TGCAGCGTGGGACGGTCTGAAGCTTTCTTT

v_call: TRBV28
d_call: TRBD2
clone_size: .
cdr3_length: 16
j_call: TRBJ2-3
cdr3_aa: CASSLTSGSARGTQYF
cdr3_nt: TGTGCCAGCAGTTTAACTAGCGGGAGCGCCAGAGGTACGCAGTATTTT

v_call: TRBV4-3
d_call: .
clone_size: .
cdr3_length: 17
j_call: TRBJ1-4
cdr3_aa: CASSQILAGLTNEKLFF
cdr3_nt: TGCGCCAGCAGCCAAATTTTGGCGGGGTTAACTAATGAAAAACTGTTTTTT

v_call: TRBV28
d_call: .
clone_size: .
cdr3_length: 14
j_call: TRBJ1-1
cdr3_aa: CATNLPGARAEAFF
cdr3_nt: TGTGCCACCAACCTCCCGGGGGCGAGGGCTGAAGCTTTCTTT

v_call: TRBV7-9
d_call: .
clone_size: .
cdr3_length: 12
j_call: TRBJ1-1
cdr3_aa: CASSSQVSEAFF
cdr3_nt: TGTGCCAGCAGCTCCCAGGTCTCTGAAGCTTTCTTT

v_call: TRBV6-6
d_call: TRBD1
clone_size: .
cdr3_length: 14
j_call: TRBJ1-1
cdr3_aa: CASSRTGAVAEAFF
cdr3_nt: TGTGCCAGCAGCCGAACAGGGGCGGTCGCTGAAGCTTTCTTT

v_call: TRBV29-1
d_call: TRBD1
clone_size: .
cdr3_length: 13
j_call: TRBJ2-7
cdr3_aa: CSVGQTGEDEQYF
cdr3_nt: TGCAGCGTTGGCCAGACAGGGGAGGACGAGCAGTACTTC

v_call: TRBV28
d_call: .
clone_size: .
cdr3_length: 14
j_call: TRBJ1-3
cdr3_aa: CASSFGTGGNTIYF
cdr3_nt: TGTGCCAGCAGTTTTGGGACGGGTGGAAACACCATATATTTT

v_call: TRBV2
d_call: .
clone_size: .
cdr3_length: 13
j_call: TRBJ2-2
cdr3_aa: CASLIGETGELFF
cdr3_nt: TGTGCCAGCTTGATTGGTGAGACCGGGGAGCTGTTTTTT

v_call: TRBV5-1
d_call: .
clone_size: .
cdr3_length: 14
j_call: TRBJ2-1
cdr3_aa: CASSFLWPGGEQFF
cdr3_nt: TGCGCCAGCAGCTTCCTCTGGCCTGGGGGGGAGCAGTTCTTC

v_call: TRBV28
d_call: TRBD1
clone_size: .
cdr3_length: 16
j_call: TRBJ2-2
cdr3_aa: CASSLPRQGFTGELFF
cdr3_nt: TGTGCCAGCAGTTTACCTCGACAGGGATTCACCGGGGAGCTGTTTTTT

v_call: TRBV5-4
d_call: .
clone_size: .
cdr3_length: 16
j_call: TRBJ2-3
cdr3_aa: CASSLRGLPSTDTQYF
cdr3_nt: TGTGCCAGCAGCTTGCGGGGGCTCCCTAGCACAGATACGCAGTATTTT

v_call: TRBV18
d_call: .
clone_size: .
cdr3_length: 14
j_call: TRBJ2-7
cdr3_aa: CASSPGRSPLEQYF
cdr3_nt: TGTGCCAGCTCACCAGGCAGGTCGCCTCTCGAGCAGTACTTC

v_call: TRBV5-1
d_call: .
clone_size: .
cdr3_length: 14
j_call: TRBJ2-3
cdr3_aa: CASSSAAGTDTQYF
cdr3_nt: TGCGCCAGCAGCTCGGCCGCTGGCACAGATACGCAGTATTTT